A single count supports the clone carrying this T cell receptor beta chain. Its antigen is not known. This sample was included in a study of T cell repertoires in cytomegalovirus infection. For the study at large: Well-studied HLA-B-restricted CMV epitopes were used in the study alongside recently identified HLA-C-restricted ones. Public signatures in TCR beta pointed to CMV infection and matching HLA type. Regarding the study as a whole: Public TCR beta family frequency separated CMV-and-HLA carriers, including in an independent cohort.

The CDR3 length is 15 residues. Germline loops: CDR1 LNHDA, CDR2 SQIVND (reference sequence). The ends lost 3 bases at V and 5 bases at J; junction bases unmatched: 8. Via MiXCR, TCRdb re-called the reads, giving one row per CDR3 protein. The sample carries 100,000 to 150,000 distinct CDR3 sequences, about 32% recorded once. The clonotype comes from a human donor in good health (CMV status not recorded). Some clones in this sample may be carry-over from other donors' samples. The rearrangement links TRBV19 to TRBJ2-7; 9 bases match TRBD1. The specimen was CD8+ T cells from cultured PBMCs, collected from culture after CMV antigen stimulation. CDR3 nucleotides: TGTGCCAGTAGTATCGCGGGACAGGGTTCGAACGAGCAGTACTTC. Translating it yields CASSIAGQGSNEQYF.